The sequence of this T cell receptor (beta chain) was determined in a study of CD8+ T cells in alopecia areata. Germline V CDR1 and CDR2: SQVTM, ANQGSEA. V dropped 4 bases and J dropped 0; count of bases not matched to a gene: 9. CDR3 length: 17 residues. Extracted RNA was reverse transcribed, and the resulting cDNA served as sequencing template. TCRdb's table, derived via immunoSEQ multiplex PCR, lists solely in-frame clones and lacks some. This sample has over 100,000 clones, with roughly 50% found just once. The sample in question was CD8+ T cells sorted from blood, obtained at week 0. The rearrangement joins TRBV29-1 to TRBJ2-3; 11 bases are shared with TRBD2. This TCR was sampled from a human donor with alopecia areata. CDR3 nucleotides: TGCAGCGTTGGGGCCCCAACTAGCGGGGGAAGCACAGATACGCAGTATTTT. Encoded protein: CSVGAPTSGGSTDTQYF.